The T cell receptor (beta chain) under discussion was sequenced for a study of T cell changes during pregnancy in multiple sclerosis. Sequenced by immunoSEQ multiplex PCR; TCRdb stores in-frame clones only, minus some. The sample has more than 55,000 clones, more than 85% seen once. Per germline, CDR1 LNHDA and CDR2 SQIVND (reference sequence). The CDR3 extends over 15 amino acids. The V segment lost 5 bases and the J segment 4 bases; nucleotides outside the gene matches: 7. V is TRBV19 and J is TRBJ2-1, with 8 bases aligning to TRBD2. The source of this sequence is a female donor with multiple sclerosis, enrolled in a pregnancy study. The specimen was peripheral blood, collected in the first trimester of pregnancy. This CDR3 reads CASSAAGGQYNEQFF. The CDR3 DNA sequence: TGTGCCAGTAGTGCGGCGGGGGGACAATACAATGAGCAGTTCTTC. The variable domain in full, with the rest retrieved from reference TRBV19 and TRBJ2-1, is DGGITQSPKYLFRKEGQNVTLSCEQNLNHDAMYWYRQDPGQGLRLIYYSQIVNDFQKGDIAEGYSVSREKKESFPLTVTSAQKNPTAFYLCASSAAGGQYNEQFFGPGTRLTVL.